This TCR delta chain comes out of a study of gamma-delta chains in newborns, infants, children. On the study more broadly: Microbial exposure reportedly drives polyclonal innate γδ T cell expansion after birth.

This CDR3 is built from 16 residues. Germline V gene sequence: CDR1 TSWWSYY, CDR2 QGS. Deletions cut 5 bases from V and 4 bases from J, with 23 bases between. TCRdb re-processed the reads via CATT. The table includes about 3,800 delta-chain clones, around 0.55% detected once. By share of the sample, this clone is medium-sized (0.01 to 0.1%). Other DNA variants within this sample encode the same CDR3. The chain employs TRDV1 and TRDJ4; D tentatively reads TRDD2 or TRDD3 (7 bases each). The TCR comes from a child who was a newborn, infant or young child, either healthy, febrile or measles-vaccinated (not recorded which). The sequenced sample consisted of blood. The CDR3 loop reads CALGPSFPTGVQPLIF. The CDR3 nucleotides read TGTGCTCTTGGGCCTTCCTTTCCTACTGGGGTTCAACCCCTGATCTTT.